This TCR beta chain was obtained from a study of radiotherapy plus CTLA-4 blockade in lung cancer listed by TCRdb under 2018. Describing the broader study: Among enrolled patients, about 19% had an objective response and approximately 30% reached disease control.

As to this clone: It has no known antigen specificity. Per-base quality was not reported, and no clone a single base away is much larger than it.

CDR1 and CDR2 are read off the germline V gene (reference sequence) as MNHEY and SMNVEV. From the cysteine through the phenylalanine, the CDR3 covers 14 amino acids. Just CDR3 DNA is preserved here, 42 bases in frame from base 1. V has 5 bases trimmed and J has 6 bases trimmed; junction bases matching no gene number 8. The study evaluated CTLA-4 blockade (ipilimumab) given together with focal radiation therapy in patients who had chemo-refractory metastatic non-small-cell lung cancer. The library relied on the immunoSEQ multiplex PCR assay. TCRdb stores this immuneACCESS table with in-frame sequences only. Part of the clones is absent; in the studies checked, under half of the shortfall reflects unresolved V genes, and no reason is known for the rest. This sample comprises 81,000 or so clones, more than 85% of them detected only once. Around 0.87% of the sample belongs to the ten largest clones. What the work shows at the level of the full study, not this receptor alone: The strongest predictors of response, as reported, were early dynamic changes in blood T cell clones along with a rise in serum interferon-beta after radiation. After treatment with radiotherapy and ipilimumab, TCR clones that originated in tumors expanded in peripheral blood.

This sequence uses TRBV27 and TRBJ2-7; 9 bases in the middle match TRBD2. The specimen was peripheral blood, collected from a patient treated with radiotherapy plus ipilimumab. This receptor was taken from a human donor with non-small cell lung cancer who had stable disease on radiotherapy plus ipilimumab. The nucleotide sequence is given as TGTGCCAGCAGTCCTCGGACTAGCGCGGGCGAGCAGTACTTC. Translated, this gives CASSPRTSAGEQYF.